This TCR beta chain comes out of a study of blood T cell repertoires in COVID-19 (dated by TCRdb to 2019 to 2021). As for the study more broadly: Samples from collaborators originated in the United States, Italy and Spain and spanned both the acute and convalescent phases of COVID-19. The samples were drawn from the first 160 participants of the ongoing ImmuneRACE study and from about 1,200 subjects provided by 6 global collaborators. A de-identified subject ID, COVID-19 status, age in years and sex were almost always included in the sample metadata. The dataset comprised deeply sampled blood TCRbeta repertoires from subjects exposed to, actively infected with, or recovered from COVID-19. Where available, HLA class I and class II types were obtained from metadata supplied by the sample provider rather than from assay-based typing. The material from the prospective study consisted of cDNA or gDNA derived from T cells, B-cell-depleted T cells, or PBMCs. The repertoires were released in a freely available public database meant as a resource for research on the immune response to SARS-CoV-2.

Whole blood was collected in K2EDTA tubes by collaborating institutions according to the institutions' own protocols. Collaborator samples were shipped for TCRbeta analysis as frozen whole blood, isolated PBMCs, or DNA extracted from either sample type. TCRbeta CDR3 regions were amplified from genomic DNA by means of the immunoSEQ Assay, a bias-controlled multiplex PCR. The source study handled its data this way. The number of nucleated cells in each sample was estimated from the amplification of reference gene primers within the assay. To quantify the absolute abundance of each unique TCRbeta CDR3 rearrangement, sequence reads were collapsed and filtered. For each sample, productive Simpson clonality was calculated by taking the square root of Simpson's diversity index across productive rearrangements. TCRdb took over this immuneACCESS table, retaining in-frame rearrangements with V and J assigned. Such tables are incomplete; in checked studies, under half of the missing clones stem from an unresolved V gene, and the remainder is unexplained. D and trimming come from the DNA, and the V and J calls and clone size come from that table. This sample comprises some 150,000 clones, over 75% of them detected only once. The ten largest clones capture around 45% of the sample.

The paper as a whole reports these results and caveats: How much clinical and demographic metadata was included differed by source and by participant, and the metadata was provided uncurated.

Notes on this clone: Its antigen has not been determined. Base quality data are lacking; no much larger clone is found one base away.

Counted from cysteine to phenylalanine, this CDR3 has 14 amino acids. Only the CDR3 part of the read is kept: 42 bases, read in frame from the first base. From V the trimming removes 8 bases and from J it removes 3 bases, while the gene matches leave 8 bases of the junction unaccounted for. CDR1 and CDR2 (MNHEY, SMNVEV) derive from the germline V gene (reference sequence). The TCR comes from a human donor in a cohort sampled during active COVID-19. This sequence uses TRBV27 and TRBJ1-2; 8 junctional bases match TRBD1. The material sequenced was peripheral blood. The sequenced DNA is TGTGCCAGCCGAGTCGACAGGGGAGACTATGGCTACACCTTC. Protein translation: CASRVDRGDYGYTF.